This T cell receptor beta chain is from a study of T cell responses to AZD1222 COVID-19 vaccine. Clones were sequenced by immunoSEQ multiplex PCR, and TCRdb holds only the in-frame ones, with some missing. The table includes more than 110,000 clones, 85% to 95% detected once. The CDR3 consists of 16 residues. Trimming removed 0 bases at V and 5 bases at J, with 14 bases between. The germline CDR1 and CDR2 sequences are SGDLS and YYNGEE. This clonotype was sampled from an adult in good health. The rearrangement uses TRBV9 and TRBJ2-2; D may be TRBD2 (6 bases). This material consisted of peripheral blood, taken on day 0 of AZD1222 vaccination. The CDR3 reads CASSVALGAGTGELFF. The CDR3 DNA sequence: TGTGCCAGCAGCGTAGCTCTGGGAGCGGGTACCGGGGAGCTGTTTTTT.